This T cell receptor beta chain was obtained from a study of early T cells in non-severe SARS-CoV-2 infection. Study details: With bulk RNA from unsorted whole blood as input, sequencing yielded unpaired chains. The study's findings and limits: Sequences matched to VDJdb favored anti-spike CD8 responses, while private and CD4 specificities were missed.

Unique molecular identifiers (one per individual cDNA molecule) were attached. TCRdb called the 5' RACE reads again in MiXCR, with one record for every CDR3 protein. This sample has about 67,000 distinct CDR3 sequences, with roughly 11% found just once. Germline assignment: CDR1 SEHNR and CDR2 FQNEAQ (reference sequence). The CDR3 runs 16 residues. The V end was cut by 0 bases, the J end by 1 base, with 11 bases between. This clonotype was seen ten or more times. The target antigen is unknown. The sequencing sample was made of whole blood. The sequence was collected from an adult who was a healthcare worker with PCR-confirmed SARS-CoV-2 infection or an uninfected control (not recorded which). The gene calls are TRBV7-9 and TRBJ2-3; D may be TRBD1 (6 bases). The CDR3 nucleotides are TGTGCCAGCAGCTTAGCCACAGGGAGCCGCACAGATACGCAGTATTTT. Translated: CASSLATGSRTDTQYF.